This T cell receptor beta chain emerged from a study of shared clonotypes between healthy human individuals. Investigators divided CD4+ cells into CD45RA+ naive and CD45RA-negative memory subsets. The repertoire was sequenced with immunoSEQ multiplex PCR; TCRdb's copy has only in-frame clones and lacks some. The sample has 550,000 to 700,000 clones; 73% are singletons. J lost 6 bases, V lost 6 bases, and 7 bases had no gene match. The CDR3 extends over 14 amino acids. Germline CDR1 and CDR2: MNHNS and SASEGT. This clone came up a few times. The chain links TRBV6-1 to TRBJ2-7; 11 nucleotides agree with TRBD1. The TCR originated in a woman in her thirties in good health. Material: memory CD4+ T cells sorted from blood. The subset here: CD45RA-negative fraction. The CDR3 nucleotides read TGTGCCAGCAGCGCAGGACAGGGGGCAGGCGAGCAGTACTTC. Protein product: CASSAGQGAGEQYF.